This T cell receptor (beta chain) was profiled in a study of T cells in Graves' hyperthyroidism and ophthalmopathy. At least ten counts were recorded for this clonotype. The germline CDR1 and CDR2 sequences are DFQATT and SNEGSKA (reference sequence). The V end was cut by 6 bases, the J end by 10 bases, with 16 bases between. This CDR3 spans 12 amino acids. Aged 18 to 65, the patients had hyperthyroidism that was newly diagnosed and had lasted under 2 months. Based on clinical symptoms, serum thyroxine and TRAb, thyroid ultrasound and orbital computed tomography, diagnoses were reached. From RNA transcripts, TCR beta CDR3 regions were amplified. TCR CDR3 underwent first-round RT-PCR with the HTBI primer set. TCRdb used MiXCR to reprocess the multiplex PCR reads, holding one entry per CDR3 protein. The sample includes a few hundred thousand distinct CDR3 sequences, around 16% of them seen just once.

The rearrangement joins TRBV20-1 to TRBJ2-1; maybe TRBD2 (6 bases). The receptor's source is a woman under 40 with Graves' hyperthyroidism. Sequenced input: blood. The chain's CDR3 is CSARDWIVEQFF. The CDR3 DNA sequence: TGCAGTGCGCGGGACTGGATAGTAGAGCAGTTCTTC.